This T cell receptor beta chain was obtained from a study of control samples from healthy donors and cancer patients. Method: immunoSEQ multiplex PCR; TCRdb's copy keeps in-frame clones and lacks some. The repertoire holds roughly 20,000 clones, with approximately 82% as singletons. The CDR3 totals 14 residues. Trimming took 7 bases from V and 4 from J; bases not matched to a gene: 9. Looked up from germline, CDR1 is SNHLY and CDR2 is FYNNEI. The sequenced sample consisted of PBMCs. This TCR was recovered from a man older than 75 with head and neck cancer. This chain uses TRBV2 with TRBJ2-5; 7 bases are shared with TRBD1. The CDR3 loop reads CASILNPGGETQYF. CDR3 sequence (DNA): TGTGCCAGCATCCTTAACCCAGGGGGAGAGACCCAGTACTTC.